The next 19 T cell receptor beta chains were all read from a single sample in a study of CD8+ T cells in alopecia areata. cDNA serving as the sequencing template came from extracted, reverse transcribed RNA. The method was immunoSEQ multiplex PCR; TCRdb's version includes in-frame clones alone and lacks a portion of them. The repertoire holds approximately 63,000 clones, with under 75% as singletons. The source material was CD8+ T cells sorted from blood, sampled at week 0. The receptors come from a human donor with alopecia areata.

The chain recombines TRBV29-1 with TRBJ2-5; tentative D call: TRBD2 (6 bases). Germline V gene data show CDR1 as SQVTM and CDR2 as ANQGSEA. The CDR3 runs to 12 residues. Trimming cost V 6 bases and J 2 bases, with 10 bases left between them. The CDR3 DNA sequence: TGCAGCGTGGGGACTCCACAAGAGACCCAGTACTTC. Encoded protein: CSVGTPQETQYF. The full variable domain, completed using reference TRBV29-1 and TRBJ2-5, is SAVISQKPSRDICQRGTSLTIQCQVDSQVTMMFWYRQQPGQSLTLIATANQGSEATYESGFVIDKFPISRPNLTFSTLTVSNMSPEDSSIYLCSVGTPQETQYFGPGTRLLVL.

This clone was picked up a small number of times. The genes are TRBV4-3 and TRBJ2-2, with 11 bases identical to TRBD2. The CDR3 is 16 amino acids. CDR1 and CDR2 (germline): LGHNA, YSLEER. V trimming: 0 bases; J trimming: 6 bases; junction bases outside the gene matches: 3. Here the CDR3 DNA reads TGCGCCAGCAGCCAAGATTTACTAGCGGGGGCCGGGGAGCTGTTTTTT. Translation gives CASSQDLLAGAGELFF.

This chain connects TRBV6-5 to TRBJ2-6; unclear D gene. Per the germline V gene, CDR1 is MNHEY and CDR2 is SVGAGI. The CDR3 length is 15 residues. Deletions cut 5 bases from V and 1 base from J, with 9 bases between. CDR3 DNA: TGTGCCAGCAGTGGAGAGCTTTCTGGGGCCAACGTCCTGACTTTC. Translating gives CASSGELSGANVLTF.

This clone occurred many times. The genes are TRBV5-1 and TRBJ2-2; D ambiguous. CDR3 length equals 16 residues. Trimming shortened V by 0 bases and J by 5 bases, and 14 bases separated the two germline ends. Germline V CDR1 and CDR2: SGHRS, YFSETQ. CDR3 nucleotide sequence: TGCGCCAGCAGCTTGGTATTAAGTTTCTGGACCGGGGAGCTGTTTTTT. Its protein product is CASSLVLSFWTGELFF.

The chain couples TRBV5-1 to TRBJ2-3; D unresolved. Germline V gene lookup returns CDR1 SGHRS and CDR2 YFSETQ. V dropped 0 bases and J dropped 3 bases, with 11 bases sitting between them. The CDR3 covers 15 residues. The CDR3 DNA reads as TGCGCCAGCAGCTTGGCCGAATGGCAAACAGATACGCAGTATTTT. It translates to CASSLAEWQTDTQYF.

V gene TRBV7-9 combines with J gene TRBJ1-5; maybe TRBD1 (5 bases). The germline V and J ends were trimmed by 5 bases and 2 bases, with 13 bases remaining between them. This CDR3 contains 15 residues. Germline V gene data show CDR1 as SEHNR and CDR2 as FQNEAQ (reference sequence). The CDR3 is CASSPGGRGNQPQHF. CDR3 coding DNA: TGTGCCAGCAGCCCAGGCGGCAGGGGCAATCAGCCCCAGCATTTT.

This clone was recorded a few times. The V and J genes are TRBV27 and TRBJ1-2, with 7 bases matching TRBD1. V trimming: 2 bases; J trimming: 6 bases; junction bases outside the gene matches: 6. The germline V gene has CDR1 MNHEY and CDR2 SMNVEV (reference sequence). This CDR3 region has 14 residues. The CDR3 DNA is TGTGCCAGCAGTTTACAGGGGGGAGGACATGGCTACACCTTC. It encodes CASSLQGGGHGYTF.

J is TRBJ1-2 and V is TRBV5-1, with TRBD1 identical over 10 bases. V lost 4 bases, J lost 4 bases, and 10 bases stayed unmatched. The CDR3 loop spans 16 amino acids. The germline gives CDR1 SGHRS, CDR2 YFSETQ. The CDR3 reads CASSGDRGNPIYGYTF. CDR3 nucleotide sequence: TGCGCCAGCAGCGGGGACAGGGGAAACCCTATCTATGGCTACACCTTC.

The chain couples TRBV30 to TRBJ1-5; D gene ambiguous. Germline CDR1 reads GTSNPN; CDR2 reads SVGIG (reference sequence). Trimming shortened V by 1 base and J by 0 bases, and 4 bases separated the two germline ends. The CDR3 has 13 residues. CDR3 residues: CAWSDYSNQPQHF. DNA for the CDR3: TGTGCCTGGAGTGACTATAGCAATCAGCCCCAGCATTTT.

Note on this clone: The germline gene is not matched at one end of the junction; a read error may be the cause. The chain carries TRBV13 and TRBJ2-7, with 8 bases identical to TRBD2. Germline V lookup: CDR1 PRHDT, CDR2 FYEKMQ (reference sequence). The CDR3 totals 15 residues. The CDR3 sequence: CASSRGLGDRSEQYF. The CDR3 region has the DNA TGCGCCAGCAGCCGGGGACTAGGCGATCGTAGCGAGCAGTACTTC.

The chain combines TRBV14 with TRBJ2-5; D remains ambiguous. The CDR3 sequence is 16 residues long. Per the germline V gene, CDR1 is SGHDN and CDR2 is FVKESK. The V end was cut by 0 bases, the J end by 1 base, with 12 bases between. In nucleotides, the CDR3 is TGTGCCAGCAGCCAAGAACCAGGATCTCTCCAAGAGACCCAGTACTTC. It yields the protein CASSQEPGSLQETQYF.

V and J are TRBV4-3 and TRBJ1-2, with unresolved D. The ends were cut back, 1 base at V and 0 bases at J, with 15 bases in the middle. CDR3 length: 17 residues. From germline, CDR1 is LGHNA and CDR2 YSLEER. In DNA form, the CDR3 reads TGCGCCAGCAGCCAAGGGGAGCTGGGAAACGCTAACTATGGCTACACCTTC. This gives the protein CASSQGELGNANYGYTF.

The chain joins TRBV29-1 to TRBJ2-2; the D is unclear. Germline CDR1 SQVTM, CDR2 ANQGSEA. V lost 7 bases and J 5 bases, leaving 17 bases between the germline ends. The CDR3 runs 14 residues. The DNA for the CDR3 is TGCAGCGGTTCTAAGGGTAAAGTAACCGGGGAGCTGTTTTTT. The encoded protein is CSGSKGKVTGELFF.

This CDR3 is CASSAPTGGLNGYTF. CDR3 sequence (DNA): TGTGCCAGCAGCGCTCCAACAGGGGGACTGAATGGCTACACCTTC. The chain recombines TRBV7-9 with TRBJ1-2, with 8 bases identical to TRBD1. The CDR3 totals 15 residues. Germline V gene lookup returns CDR1 SEHNR and CDR2 FQNEAQ (reference sequence). With V trimmed by 5 bases and J by 6 bases, 11 bases remained unmatched. The entire variable domain, with the rest obtained from reference TRBV7-9 and TRBJ1-2, is as follows: DTGVSQNPRHKITKRGQNVTFRCDPISEHNRLYWYRQTLGQGPEFLTYFQNEAQLEKSRLLSDRFSAERPKGSFSTLEIQRTEQGDSAMYLCASSAPTGGLNGYTFGSGTRLTVV.

This clone is labeled medium-sized. This chain joins TRBV7-3 and TRBJ2-1; possibly TRBD1 or TRBD2 for D (6 bases each). The CDR3 runs to 15 residues. Trimming stripped 1 base from V and 4 bases from J, with 11 bases between. CDR1 is SGHTA, CDR2 FQGTGA, per germline. The CDR3 protein is CASSLSGTIYNEQFF. The DNA of the CDR3 is TGTGCCAGCAGCTTAAGCGGGACAATATACAATGAGCAGTTCTTC.

Judged by abundance, this clone is medium-sized (0.01 to 0.1%). The genes are TRBV18 and TRBJ2-5; D not certain. V was clipped by 3 bases and J by 4 bases, with 12 bases between them. Per the germline V gene, CDR1 is KGHSH and CDR2 is LQKENI. The CDR3 extends over 14 amino acids. The CDR3 sequence is CASSPASFSETQYF. The CDR3 region has the DNA TGTGCCAGCTCACCTGCCAGCTTCTCAGAGACCCAGTACTTC.

This clone was picked up one time. The rearrangement uses TRBV5-6 and TRBJ1-1, with no clear D. CDR3 length: 12 residues. Germline lookup yields CDR1 SGHDT and CDR2 YYEEEE. The ends were cut back, 0 bases at V and 4 bases at J, with 4 bases in the middle. The chain's CDR3 is CASSLAVTEAFF. CDR3 sequence (DNA): TGTGCCAGCAGCTTGGCTGTCACTGAAGCTTTCTTT.

This chain links TRBV4-3 with TRBJ2-1, with 10 bases aligning to TRBD1. Germline CDR1 is LGHNA and CDR2 is YSLEER. CDR3 size: 16 residues. V dropped 0 bases and J dropped 6; count of bases not matched to a gene: 5. Written as DNA, the CDR3 is TGCGCCAGCAGCCAAGATCGGGGACAGGGGTCCAATGAGCAGTTCTTC. It yields the protein CASSQDRGQGSNEQFF.

This clone was counted only a few times. V and J are TRBV28 and TRBJ2-7; D may be TRBD1 (6 bases). The CDR3 runs 14 residues. Germline values: CDR1 MDHEN, CDR2 SYDVKM. V dropped 5 bases and J dropped 7 bases, with 18 bases sitting between them. The CDR3 loop reads CASSLPTGADEQYF. As DNA, the CDR3 is TGTGCCAGCAGTCTACCGACAGGAGCGGATGAGCAGTACTTC. Together with reference TRBV28 and TRBJ2-7, the CDR3 gives the full variable domain: DVKVTQSSRYLVKRTGEKVFLECVQDMDHENMFWYRQDPGLGLRLIYFSYDVKMKEKGDIPEGYSVSREKKERFSLILESASTNQTSMYLCASSLPTGADEQYFGPGTRLTVT.